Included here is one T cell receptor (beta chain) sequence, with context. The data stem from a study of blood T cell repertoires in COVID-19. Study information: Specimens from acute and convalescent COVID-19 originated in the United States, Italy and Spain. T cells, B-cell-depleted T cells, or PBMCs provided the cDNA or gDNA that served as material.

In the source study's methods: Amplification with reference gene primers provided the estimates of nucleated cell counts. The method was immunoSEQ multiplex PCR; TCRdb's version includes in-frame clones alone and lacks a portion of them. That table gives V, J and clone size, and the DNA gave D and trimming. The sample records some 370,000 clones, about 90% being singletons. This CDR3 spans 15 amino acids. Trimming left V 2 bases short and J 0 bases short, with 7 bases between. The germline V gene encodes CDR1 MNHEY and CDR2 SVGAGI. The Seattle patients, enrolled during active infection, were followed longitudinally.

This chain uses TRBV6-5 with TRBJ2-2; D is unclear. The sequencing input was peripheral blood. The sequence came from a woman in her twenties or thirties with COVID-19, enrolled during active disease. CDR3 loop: CASSYGIANTGELFF. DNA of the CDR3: TGTGCCAGCAGTTACGGTATAGCGAACACCGGGGAGCTGTTTTTT.